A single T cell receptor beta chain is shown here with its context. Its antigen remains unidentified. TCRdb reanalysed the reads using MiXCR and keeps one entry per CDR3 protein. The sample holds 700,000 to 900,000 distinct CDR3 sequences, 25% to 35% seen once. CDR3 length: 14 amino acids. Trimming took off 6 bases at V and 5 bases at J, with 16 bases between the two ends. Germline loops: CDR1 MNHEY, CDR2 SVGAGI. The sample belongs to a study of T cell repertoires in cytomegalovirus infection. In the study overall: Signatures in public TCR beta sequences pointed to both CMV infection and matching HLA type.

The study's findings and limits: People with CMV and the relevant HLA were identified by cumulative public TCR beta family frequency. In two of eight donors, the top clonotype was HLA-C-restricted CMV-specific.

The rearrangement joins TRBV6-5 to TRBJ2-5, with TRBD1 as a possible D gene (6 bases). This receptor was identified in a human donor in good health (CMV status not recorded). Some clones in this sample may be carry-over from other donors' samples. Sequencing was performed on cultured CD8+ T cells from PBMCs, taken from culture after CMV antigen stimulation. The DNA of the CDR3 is TGTGCCAGCAGCCCCCAGGGGTTCGGGGAGACCCAGTACTTC. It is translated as CASSPQGFGETQYF.